This T cell receptor (beta chain) was recorded in a study of control samples from healthy donors and cancer patients (dated by TCRdb to 2020 to 2021). Library preparation was by the immunoSEQ multiplex PCR assay. As stored in TCRdb, this immuneACCESS dataset retains in-frame rearrangements with V and J assigned. A fraction of the clones does not appear; measured against another copy, unresolved V genes explain less than half of the discrepancy, and the remainder lacks a known reason. In this sample the table shows around 150,000 clones, around 90% of which occur a single time. The top ten constitute around 12% of the sample. V lost 3 bases and J lost 1 base; the stretch between them is 6 bases long. Including cysteine and phenylalanine, the CDR3 has 14 amino acids. CDR3 DNA only is kept here, 42 bases in frame from base 1. CDR1 SGHTA and CDR2 FQGTGA are derived from the germline V gene. Details on this clone: Its cognate antigen has yet to be identified. Base quality data are lacking; no much larger clone is found one base away.

The TCR was taken from a man aged 25 to 40 in good health. The chain is encoded by TRBV7-3 joined to TRBJ2-2; the D gene is unclear. The sequenced material came from blood. Here the CDR3 is given as CASSFSKNTGELFF. The nucleotide sequence reads as follows: TGTGCCAGCAGCTTCTCCAAGAACACCGGGGAGCTGTTTTTT.